The rows below give T cell receptor beta chains drawn from one sample of a study of radiation and T cells in renal cell carcinoma. Sequencing used immunoSEQ multiplex PCR; TCRdb keeps in-frame clones, though not all of them. Of approximately 86,000 clones detected, around 85% appear once; the ten largest clones hold just under 9.5%. This sample comprised blood, obtained from a patient whose treatment included radiotherapy and nephrectomy. The source is a man in his fifties or sixties with renal cell carcinoma. Both conserved end residues are part of each CDR3. Each record gives: V gene, J gene, D gene, clone size, CDR3 protein, CDR3 DNA. The D gene is left open where the match is weak. Clone size is stated in some rows and not others, as once, few, many or a class when expanded.

TRBV9	TRBJ1-6	-	-	CASRASSSYNSPLHF	TGTGCCAGCAGGGCTTCCAGCTCCTATAATTCACCCCTCCACTTT
TRBV5-1	TRBJ1-2	-	-	CASSLGPGRSNYGYTF	TGCGCCAGCAGCTTAGGACCGGGACGCTCTAACTATGGCTACACCTTC
TRBV5-1	TRBJ2-5	-	-	CASSPKVVWAVGAGYF	-
TRBV11-2	TRBJ2-7	TRBD1	-	CASSSQTGTYEQYF	TGTGCCAGCAGCTCCCAGACAGGGACCTACGAGCAGTACTTC
TRBV5-1	TRBJ2-3	TRBD1	-	CASSLGQGGTDTQYF	TGCGCCAGCAGCTTGGGACAGGGTGGTACTGATACGCAGTATTTT
TRBV6-6	TRBJ1-6	-	-	CASSYTQGLESPLHF	TGTGCCAGCAGTTACACGCAGGGGCTCGAGTCACCCCTCCACTTT
TRBV6-5	TRBJ1-1	-	few	CASSYYGMNTEAFF	TGTGCCAGCAGCTATTACGGAATGAACACTGAAGCTTTCTTT
TRBV6-6	TRBJ2-2	TRBD2	once	CASSPRVGGSFGELFF	TGTGCCAGCAGCCCAAGAGTGGGGGGGTCGTTTGGGGAGCTGTTTTTT
TRBV5-8	TRBJ1-2	-	-	CASNLGSGNYGYTF	TGTGCCAGCAACTTAGGGTCTGGCAACTATGGCTACACCTTC
TRBV7-6	TRBJ2-1	TRBD1	-	CASSSPVGEPGQGASEQFF	TGTGCCAGCAGCTCCCCAGTGGGAGAACCGGGACAGGGGGCTAGTGAGCAGTTCTTC
TRBV5-6	TRBJ2-3	-	-	CASSLDLGGWPDTQYF	TGTGCCAGCAGCTTGGACTTGGGGGGATGGCCAGATACGCAGTATTTT
TRBV15	TRBJ1-2	-	once	CATSRDRSGGNYGYTF	TGTGCCACCAGCAGAGATCGGTCGGGGGGGAACTATGGCTACACCTTC
TRBV14	TRBJ2-3	-	-	CASSRGSPRGTQYF	TGTGCCAGCAGTCGAGGCAGCCCGCGGGGTACGCAGTATTTT
TRBV7-2	TRBJ1-6	-	-	CASSLRRGGRRNSPLHF	TGTGCCAGCAGCCTACGCCGGGGGGGGCGCAGGAATTCACCCCTCCACTTT
TRBV6-6	TRBJ2-7	TRBD1	-	CASRTLRQGYEQYF	TGTGCCAGCAGGACGCTTCGACAGGGGTACGAGCAGTACTTC
TRBV5-1	TRBJ2-4	TRBD1	once	CASSSGTEGRIQYF	TGCGCCAGCAGCTCCGGGACAGAAGGTCGCATTCAGTACTTC
TRBV30	TRBJ1-1	-	few	CAWSLGGRGAFF	TGTGCCTGGAGTTTAGGAGGGAGGGGGGCTTTCTTT
TRBV29-1	TRBJ1-4	TRBD1	-	CSAFGQGGEKLFF	TGCAGCGCCTTCGGACAGGGGGGTGAAAAACTGTTTTTT
TRBV7-6	TRBJ2-1	TRBD1	-	CASSLEGMGTGPFMEQFF	TGTGCCAGCAGCTTAGAGGGTATGGGGACAGGACCGTTTATGGAGCAGTTCTTC
TRBV30	TRBJ1-2	TRBD1	-	CAWSRETGNGYTF	TGTGCCTGGAGTAGGGAGACAGGGAACGGCTACACCTTC
TRBV6-1	TRBJ1-2	TRBD1	-	CASSEWWAGGGSGYTF	TGTGCCAGCAGTGAATGGTGGGCAGGGGGCGGGAGTGGCTACACCTTC